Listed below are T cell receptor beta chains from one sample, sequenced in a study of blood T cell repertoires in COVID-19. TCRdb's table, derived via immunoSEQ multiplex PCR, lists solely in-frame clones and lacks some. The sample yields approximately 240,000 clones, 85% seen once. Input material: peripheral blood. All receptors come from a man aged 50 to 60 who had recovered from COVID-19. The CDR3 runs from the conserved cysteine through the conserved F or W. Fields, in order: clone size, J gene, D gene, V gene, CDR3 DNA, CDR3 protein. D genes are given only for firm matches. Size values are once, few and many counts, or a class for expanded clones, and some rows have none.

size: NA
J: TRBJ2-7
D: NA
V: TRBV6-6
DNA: TGTGCCAGCACTTCGCTCGAGCGTCACCACTACGAGCAGTACTTC
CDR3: CASTSLERHHYEQYF

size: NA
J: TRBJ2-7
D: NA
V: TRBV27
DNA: TGTGCCAGCAAGACCCCGGGATCCTACGAGCAGTACTTC
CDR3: CASKTPGSYEQYF

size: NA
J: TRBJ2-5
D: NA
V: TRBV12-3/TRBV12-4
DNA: TGTGCCAGCAGTTCCATGGTCCAGGAGACCCAGTACTTC
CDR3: CASSSMVQETQYF

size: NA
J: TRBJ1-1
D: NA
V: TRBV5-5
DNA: TGTGCCAGCAGCTTGTACAGCCCGAACACTGAAGCTTTCTTT
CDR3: CASSLYSPNTEAFF

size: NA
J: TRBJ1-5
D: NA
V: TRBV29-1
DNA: TGCAGCGTTTACTCAGGGTTCAATCAGCCCCAGCATTTT
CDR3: CSVYSGFNQPQHF

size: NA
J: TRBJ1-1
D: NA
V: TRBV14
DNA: TGTGCCAGCAGCCAAGACAGGGTGACTGAAGCTTTCTTT
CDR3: CASSQDRVTEAFF

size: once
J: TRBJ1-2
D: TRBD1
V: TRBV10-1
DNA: TGCGCCAGCAGTGATACAGGGGGCCGCGGCTACACCTTC
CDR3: CASSDTGGRGYTF

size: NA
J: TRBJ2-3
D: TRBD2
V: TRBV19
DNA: TGTGCCAGTAGTAGAAGGACTTCCCGGACTAGCATGCCAGATACGCAGTATTTT
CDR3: CASSRRTSRTSMPDTQYF

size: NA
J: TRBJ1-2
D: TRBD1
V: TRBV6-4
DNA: TGTGCCAGCAGTGACACAGGGGAGAGCGTCTATGGCTACACCTTC
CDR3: CASSDTGESVYGYTF

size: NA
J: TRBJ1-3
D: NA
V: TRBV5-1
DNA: TGCGCCAGCAGCTTGAGCACCTCTGGAAACACCATATATTTT
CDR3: CASSLSTSGNTIYF

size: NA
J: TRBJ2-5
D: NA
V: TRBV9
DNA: TGTGCCAGCAGCGTAGGGGGACTCGATAAAGAGACCCAGTACTTC
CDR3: CASSVGGLDKETQYF

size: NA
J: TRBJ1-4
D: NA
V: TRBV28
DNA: TGTGCCAGCAGGGGGGGGGCAGTTACTAATGAAAAACTGTTTTTT
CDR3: CASRGGAVTNEKLFF

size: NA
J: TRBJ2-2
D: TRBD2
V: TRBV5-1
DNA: TGCGCCAGCAGCTTGACAAGCGGGAGGAACACCGGGGAGCTGTTTTTT
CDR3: CASSLTSGRNTGELFF

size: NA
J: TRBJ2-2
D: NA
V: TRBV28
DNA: TGTGCCAGCACCGACAGGCTCACCGGGGAGCTGTTTTTT
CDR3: CASTDRLTGELFF

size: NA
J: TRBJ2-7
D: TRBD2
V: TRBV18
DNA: TGTGCCAGCTCACCCCTCCGCCCTAGCGGGAGCTCCTACGAGCAGTACTTC
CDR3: CASSPLRPSGSSYEQYF

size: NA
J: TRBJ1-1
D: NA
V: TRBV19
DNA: TGTGCCAGTAGTATAGTGCGGCCAAGGGGCTTTCTGAACACTGAAGCTTTCTTT
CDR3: CASSIVRPRGFLNTEAFF

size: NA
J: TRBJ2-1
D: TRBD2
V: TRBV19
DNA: TGTGCCAGTAGTATAGATCGAAGCGGGAGCTACAATGAGCAGTTCTTC
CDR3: CASSIDRSGSYNEQFF

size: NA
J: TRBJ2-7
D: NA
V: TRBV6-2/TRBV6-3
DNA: TGTGCCAGCAGCCGGGGGCAGCTCTACGAGCAGTACTTC
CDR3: CASSRGQLYEQYF

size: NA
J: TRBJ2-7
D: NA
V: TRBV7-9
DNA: TGTGCCAGCAGCCCGGGTCCTAGCTCCTACGAGCAGTACTTC
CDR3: CASSPGPSSYEQYF

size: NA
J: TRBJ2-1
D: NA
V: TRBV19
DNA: TGTGCCAGTAGCTCAGTCGGGAACGGGGAGCAGTTCTTC
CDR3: CASSSVGNGEQFF

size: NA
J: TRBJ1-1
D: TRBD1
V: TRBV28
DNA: TGTGCCAGCAGTTCGGACAGGGGGCTAGCTTTCTTT
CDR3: CASSSDRGLAFF

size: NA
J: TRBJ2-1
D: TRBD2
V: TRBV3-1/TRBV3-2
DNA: TGTGCCAGCAGAGATGGACTAGCGGGACACAATGAGCAGTTCTTC
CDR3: CASRDGLAGHNEQFF

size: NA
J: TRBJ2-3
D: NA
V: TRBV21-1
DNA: TGTGCCAGAGTAAAGGGACAGGGCACACCAGTTTACACAGATACGCAGTATTTT
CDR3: CARVKGQGTPVYTDTQYF

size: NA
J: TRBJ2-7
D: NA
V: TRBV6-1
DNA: TGTGCCAGCAGTGAAATGCCGGGTACGCCCTACGAGCAGTACTTC
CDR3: CASSEMPGTPYEQYF

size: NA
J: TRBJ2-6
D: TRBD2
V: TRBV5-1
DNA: TGCGCCAGCAGCTTGGACGGGAGGCCTGGGGCCAACGTCCTGACTTTC
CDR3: CASSLDGRPGANVLTF

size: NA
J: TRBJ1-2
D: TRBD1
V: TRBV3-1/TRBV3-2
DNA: TGTGCCAGCAGGCCCGGGACAGGGGGCGACTATGGCTACACCTTC
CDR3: CASRPGTGGDYGYTF

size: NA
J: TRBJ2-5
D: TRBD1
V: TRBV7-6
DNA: TGTGCCAGCAGCTTACCAGGGGGATACCAAGAGACCCAGTACTTC
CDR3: CASSLPGGYQETQYF

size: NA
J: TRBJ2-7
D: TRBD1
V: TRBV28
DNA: TGTGCCAGCAGTTTATTTGGGACAGGATCCTACGAGCAGTACTTC
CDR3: CASSLFGTGSYEQYF

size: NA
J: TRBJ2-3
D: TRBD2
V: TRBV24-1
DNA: TGTGCCACCAGCAGGACTAGTGGCACAGATACGCAGTATTTT
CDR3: CATSRTSGTDTQYF

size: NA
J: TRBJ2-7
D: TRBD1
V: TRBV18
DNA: TGTGCCAGCTCACCCCCGGGACAGGGGGGGGAGCAGTACTTC
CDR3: CASSPPGQGGEQYF

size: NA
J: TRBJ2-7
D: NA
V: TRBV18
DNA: TGTGCCAGCTCACCACCCCAGGGAGGACCCTACGAGCAGTACTTC
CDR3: CASSPPQGGPYEQYF

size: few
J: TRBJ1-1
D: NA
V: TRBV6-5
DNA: TGTGCCAGCAGTAGGGGAACTACTGAGGGGGCTGAAGCTTTCTTT
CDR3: CASSRGTTEGAEAFF

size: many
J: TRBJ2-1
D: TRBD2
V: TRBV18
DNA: TGTGCCAGCTCACCAGCCGGGACTAGACACCAAGGCAATGAGCAGTTCTTC
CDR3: CASSPAGTRHQGNEQFF

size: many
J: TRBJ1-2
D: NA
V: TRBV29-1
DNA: TGCAGCGTGGGAGGGGATCTCTATGGCTACACCTTC
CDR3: CSVGGDLYGYTF

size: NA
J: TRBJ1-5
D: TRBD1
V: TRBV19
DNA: TGTGCCAGTACCCGACAGGGGGATAGCAATCAGCCCCAGCATTTT
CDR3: CASTRQGDSNQPQHF

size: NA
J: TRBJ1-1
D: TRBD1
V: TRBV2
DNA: TGTGCCAGCAGGAGAAGGACAGGGGGGAACACTGAAGCTTTCTTT
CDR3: CASRRRTGGNTEAFF

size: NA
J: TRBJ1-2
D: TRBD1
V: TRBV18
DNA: TGTGCCAGCTCACCACCGAACAGGGACAGGGGTGGCTACACCTTC
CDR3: CASSPPNRDRGGYTF

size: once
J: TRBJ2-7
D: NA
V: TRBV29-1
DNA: TGCAGCTTCCGTTCAGGGGAATCGTACGAGCAGTACTTC
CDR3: CSFRSGESYEQYF

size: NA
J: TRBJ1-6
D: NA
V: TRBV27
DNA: TGTGCCAGCAGTTTTAGTCAGGGCCGGCGGTATAATTCACCCCTCCACTTT
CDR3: CASSFSQGRRYNSPLHF

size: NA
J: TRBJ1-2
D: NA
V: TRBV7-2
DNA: TGTGCCAGCAGCTTCCAGGTTACCACGTATGGCTACACCTTC
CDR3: CASSFQVTTYGYTF

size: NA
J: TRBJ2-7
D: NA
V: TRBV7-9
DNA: TGTGCCAGCAGCAGAGGTTTGGCAGCCTACGAGCAGTACTTC
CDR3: CASSRGLAAYEQYF

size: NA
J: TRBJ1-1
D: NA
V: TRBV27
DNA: TGTGCCAGCAGCCAGGTTCAGGGTGAAGCTTTCTTT
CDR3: CASSQVQGEAFF

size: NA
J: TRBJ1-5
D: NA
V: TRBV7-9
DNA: TGTGCCAGCAGCGGGGGAGGGAGCAATCAGCCCCAGCATTTT
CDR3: CASSGGGSNQPQHF

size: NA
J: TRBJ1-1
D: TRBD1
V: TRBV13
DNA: TGTGCCAGCAGCTTCCGACAGGGGGCCACTGAAGCTTTCTTT
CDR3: CASSFRQGATEAFF

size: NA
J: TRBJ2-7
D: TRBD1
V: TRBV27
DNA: TGTGCCAGCAGGGTGGGGACAGGGACTTTCGAGCAGTACTTC
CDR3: CASRVGTGTFEQYF

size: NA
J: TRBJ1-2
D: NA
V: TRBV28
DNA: TGTGCCACCGAGGGGGTTAACTATGGCTACACCTTC
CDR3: CATEGVNYGYTF

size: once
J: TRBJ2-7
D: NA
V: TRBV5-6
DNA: TGTGCCAGCAGTCTCGGTGTCTCCTACGAGCAGTACTTC
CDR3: CASSLGVSYEQYF

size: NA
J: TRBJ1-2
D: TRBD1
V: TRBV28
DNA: TGTGCCAGCAGTTTGGGACAGGTCGGAGGCTATGGCTACACCTTC
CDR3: CASSLGQVGGYGYTF

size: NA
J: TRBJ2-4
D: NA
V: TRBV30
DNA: TGTGCCTGTAGTACAGGAGGAGGTCTCGGGGGTTACTTC
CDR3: CACSTGGGLGGYF

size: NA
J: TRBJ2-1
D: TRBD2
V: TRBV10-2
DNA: TGCGCCAGCAGTGAACTAGCGGGGATCTACAATGAGCAGTTCTTC
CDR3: CASSELAGIYNEQFF

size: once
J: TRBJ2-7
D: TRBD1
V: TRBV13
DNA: TGTGCCAGCAGCTTAGGCAGACAGGGGTCCTACGAGCAGTACTTC
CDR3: CASSLGRQGSYEQYF

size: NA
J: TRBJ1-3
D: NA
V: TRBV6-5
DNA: TGTGCCAGCAGATGGGGAGGGACGGCTGGAAACACCATATATTTT
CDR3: CASRWGGTAGNTIYF

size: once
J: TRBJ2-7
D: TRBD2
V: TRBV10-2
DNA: TGCGCCAGCAGTGAGTTTGGGACTAGCTTATACGAGCAGTACTTC
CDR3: CASSEFGTSLYEQYF

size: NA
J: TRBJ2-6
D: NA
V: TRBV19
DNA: TGTGCCAGTAGTATTCGGGACTCTGGGGCCAACGTCCTGACTTTC
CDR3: CASSIRDSGANVLTF

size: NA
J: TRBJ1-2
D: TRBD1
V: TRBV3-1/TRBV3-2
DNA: TGTGCCAGCAGCCAAGGGACAGGGGGCTATGGCTACACCTTC
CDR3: CASSQGTGGYGYTF